Listed below are T cell receptor beta chains from one sample, sequenced in a study of OX40 agonist ivuxolimab in advanced cancers. TCRdb's copy holds only in-frame clones and misses some; the assay was immunoSEQ multiplex PCR. The data show 65,000 to 80,000 clones, about 86% seen once. This material consisted of CD4+ or CD8+ T cells sorted from blood, taken in a trial of the OX40 agonist ivuxolimab. These receptors were obtained from an adult with an advanced solid tumor such as melanoma, head and neck, liver or kidney cancer. Both conserved end residues are part of each CDR3. The D gene is left open where the match is weak.

v_call: TRBV6-6; d_call: NA; cdr3_aa: CASRPPNYGYTF
v_call: TRBV7-2; d_call: TRBD2; cdr3_aa: CASSRSGMSSYEQYF
v_call: TRBV27; d_call: TRBD2; cdr3_aa: CASSLASGTVYEQYF
v_call: TRBV18; d_call: TRBD1; cdr3_aa: CASGTGIYNEQFF
v_call: TRBV6-1; d_call: TRBD1; cdr3_aa: CASRTGDTEAFF
v_call: TRBV19; d_call: NA; cdr3_aa: CASSSNSGANVLTF
v_call: TRBV6-5; d_call: TRBD1; cdr3_aa: CASTSQGGVNTEAFF
v_call: TRBV7-3; d_call: NA; cdr3_aa: CASSLMGRGGETQYF
v_call: TRBV7-9; d_call: TRBD1; cdr3_aa: CASSLKDRGYGYTF
v_call: TRBV5-1; d_call: NA; cdr3_aa: CASSEDGFNEQFF
v_call: TRBV18; d_call: TRBD1; cdr3_aa: CASSPNRGTEAFF
v_call: TRBV4-3; d_call: NA; cdr3_aa: CASSLANYNEQFF
v_call: TRBV10-3; d_call: TRBD1; cdr3_aa: CATRTGNANTGELFF
v_call: TRBV18; d_call: TRBD1; cdr3_aa: CASSKPGQGVSGANVLTF
v_call: TRBV27; d_call: NA; cdr3_aa: CASSLYYGSNYGYTF
v_call: TRBV5-1; d_call: NA; cdr3_aa: CASSSDNEQYF
v_call: TRBV11-3; d_call: TRBD1; cdr3_aa: CASTPSRGQGYEQYF
v_call: TRBV9; d_call: NA; cdr3_aa: CASSTLSGGEQFF
v_call: TRBV5-1; d_call: TRBD2; cdr3_aa: CASSLATSGRGSAYEQYF
v_call: TRBV18; d_call: NA; cdr3_aa: CASSSHEQFF
v_call: TRBV27; d_call: TRBD1; cdr3_aa: CASSSDRGYGYTF
v_call: TRBV4-1; d_call: NA; cdr3_aa: CASSHRGEGDGYTF
v_call: TRBV5-6; d_call: NA; cdr3_aa: CASSLGDFTDTQYF
v_call: TRBV18; d_call: NA; cdr3_aa: CASSLSYIEETQYF
v_call: TRBV4-1; d_call: NA; cdr3_aa: CASSQDRREQYF
v_call: TRBV6-1; d_call: TRBD1; cdr3_aa: CASSHIDRGHEQFF
v_call: TRBV5-1; d_call: NA; cdr3_aa: CASSLGEEETQYF
v_call: TRBV29-1; d_call: NA; cdr3_aa: CSVEEGAPQETQYF